One sample yielded the 14 T cell receptor beta chains listed below, sequenced in a study of cytomegalovirus exposure and HLA in healthy donors. Both 60 Vbeta primers and 13 Jbeta primers went into the PCR. Assay used: immunoSEQ multiplex PCR; TCRdb lists only in-frame clones, some missing. The sample comprises about 190,000 clones, roughly 85% of which are singletons, and 1% rests with the top ten. Sequenced: PBMCs. The receptor source for this set is a boy aged 2 to 9 in good health and CMV-seronegative.

The V call is TRBV27, the J call TRBJ2-1; 7 bases are a match to TRBD1. Per germline, CDR1 MNHEY and CDR2 SMNVEV (reference sequence). The CDR3 is made up of 14 amino acids. V trimming: 5 bases; J trimming: 8 bases; junction bases outside the gene matches: 9. CDR3: CASSLLGGRDEQFF. CDR3 in DNA: TGTGCCAGCAGTCTGCTAGGGGGCCGCGATGAGCAGTTCTTC.

This clone was counted a single time. The chain recombines TRBV19 with TRBJ1-1; D remains unclear. CDR3 length: 15 amino acids. Germline lookup yields CDR1 LNHDA and CDR2 SQIVND (reference sequence). V lost 2 bases and J lost 0, with 10 bases in between. CDR3 region: CASSILVSVNTEAFF. CDR3 nucleotide sequence: TGTGCCAGTAGTATATTAGTCTCGGTGAACACTGAAGCTTTCTTT.

This clone came up once. The V call is TRBV19, the J call TRBJ1-1, with TRBD1 identical over 7 bases. Losses at the gene ends were 1 base for V and 9 bases for J; bases not matched to a gene: 11. The CDR3 extends over 15 amino acids. Germline CDR1 LNHDA, CDR2 SQIVND (reference sequence). CDR3 amino acids: CASSIVRAPGQQAFF. The CDR3, as DNA: TGTGCCAGTAGTATAGTTCGAGCACCGGGACAGCAAGCTTTCTTT.

This chain links TRBV6-5 with TRBJ2-3; tentatively, D is TRBD1 (5 bases). Between the trimmed V and J ends, which lost 5 bases and 1 base, there was a span of 10 bases. The CDR3 sequence is 14 residues long. CDR1 is MNHEY, CDR2 SVGAGI, per germline. CDR3 sequence: CASSEARGTDTQYF. CDR3 sequence (DNA): TGTGCCAGCAGTGAGGCCAGGGGCACAGATACGCAGTATTTT.

This chain connects TRBV28 to TRBJ1-1; 9 positions agree with TRBD1. Trimming at V came to 2 bases and at J to 8 bases, leaving 9 bases not matched to a gene. The CDR3 spans 15 residues. CDR1 is MDHEN and CDR2 is SYDVKM in the germline V gene. The CDR3 protein is CASSLANPTGGEAFF. The CDR3 DNA sequence: TGTGCCAGCAGTTTAGCCAACCCGACAGGGGGGGAAGCTTTCTTT.

The chain combines TRBV6-4 with TRBJ2-1; no reliable D call. The CDR3 sequence is 13 residues long. Germline V gives CDR1 MRHNA, CDR2 SNTAGT. The V end was cut by 0 bases, the J end by 5 bases, with 5 bases between. CDR3 amino acids: CASSDSWHNEQFF. CDR3 nucleotides: TGTGCCAGCAGTGACTCCTGGCACAATGAGCAGTTCTTC.

This rearrangement joins TRBV30 to TRBJ1-4; D is perhaps TRBD1 (6 bases). CDR3 length equals 15 residues. V was shortened by 0 bases and J by 8 bases, with 16 bases between the two germline ends. The germline V gene encodes CDR1 GTSNPN and CDR2 SVGIG (reference sequence). Here the CDR3 reads CAWSVAGGGWEKLFF. For the CDR3, the DNA is TGTGCCTGGAGTGTAGCGGGAGGGGGTTGGGAAAAACTGTTTTTT. Full variable domain (remainder filled in from reference TRBV30 and TRBJ1-4): SQTIHQWPATLVQPVGSPLSLECTVEGTSNPNLYWYRQAAGRGLQLLFYSVGIGQISSEVPQNLSASRPQDRQFILSSKKLLLSDSGFYLCAWSVAGGGWEKLFFGSGTQLSVL.

The chain joins TRBV28 to TRBJ2-5; weak D call: TRBD1 (6 bases). Germline V lookup: CDR1 MDHEN, CDR2 SYDVKM. The germline V and J ends were trimmed by 8 bases and 5 bases, with 15 bases remaining between them. The CDR3 extends over 13 amino acids. The DNA for the CDR3 is TGTGCCAGCCGCATACAGGGTTCGGAGACCCAGTACTTC. This gives the protein CASRIQGSETQYF.

The gene calls are TRBV10-1 and TRBJ2-5; TRBD2 matches 13 bases. Trimming removed 3 bases from V and 5 bases from J; junction bases left unmatched: 9. The CDR3 is 17 residues long. CDR1 is WNHNN, CDR2 SYGVQD, per germline (reference sequence). The CDR3 sequence: CASSDVTSGGPRETQYF. CDR3 coding DNA: TGCGCCAGCAGTGATGTGACTAGCGGGGGGCCGAGGGAGACCCAGTACTTC.

For the CDR3, the DNA is TGTGCCAGCTCATCCGGGGGACAGGGGCAAGAGACCCAGTACTTC. The encoded protein is CASSSGGQGQETQYF. The chain has TRBV18 and TRBJ2-5, with TRBD1 matching 10 bases. This CDR3 region has 15 residues. Trimming took 5 bases from V and 2 from J; bases not matched to a gene: 5. Germline V gene data show CDR1 as KGHSH and CDR2 as LQKENI.

The chain has TRBV2 and TRBJ1-6; no definite D call. Germline loops: CDR1 SNHLY, CDR2 FYNNEI. Trimming took 6 bases from V and 7 from J, leaving 19 bases between them. The CDR3 has 16 amino acids. The CDR3 DNA is TGTGCCAGCAGCGCCGGACTCCCAGAACAGAATTCACCCCTCCACTTT. Its translation is CASSAGLPEQNSPLHF.

This clone was observed a few times. CDR3 bases: TGTGCCAGCTCACAGACGACAGGGCTTGGGTACGAGCAGTACTTC. This codes for CASSQTTGLGYEQYF. The chain couples TRBV18 to TRBJ2-7; 7 bases are a match to TRBD1. CDR1 KGHSH and CDR2 LQKENI come from the germline V gene. The CDR3 spans 15 residues. Trimming cost V 4 bases and J 4 bases; bases outside gene matches: 10.

This chain uses TRBV7-8 with TRBJ2-1; D perhaps matches TRBD1 (6 bases). The CDR3 spans 14 residues. Per germline, CDR1 SGHVS and CDR2 FQNEAQ. Trimming shortened V by 1 base and J by 12 bases, and 16 bases separated the two germline ends. CDR3 region: CASSLVRTAIAQFF. As DNA, the CDR3 is TGTGCCAGCAGCTTAGTACGGACAGCGATCGCGCAGTTCTTC.

The chain joins TRBV6-5 to TRBJ2-3; D is unclear. CDR1 is MNHEY and CDR2 is SVGAGI in the germline V gene. The germline V and J ends were trimmed by 4 bases and 4 bases, with 15 bases remaining between them. The length of the CDR3 is 15 residues. The CDR3 spells CASSSGAISADTQYF. In DNA form, the CDR3 reads TGTGCCAGCAGTTCTGGAGCGATCTCAGCAGATACGCAGTATTTT.